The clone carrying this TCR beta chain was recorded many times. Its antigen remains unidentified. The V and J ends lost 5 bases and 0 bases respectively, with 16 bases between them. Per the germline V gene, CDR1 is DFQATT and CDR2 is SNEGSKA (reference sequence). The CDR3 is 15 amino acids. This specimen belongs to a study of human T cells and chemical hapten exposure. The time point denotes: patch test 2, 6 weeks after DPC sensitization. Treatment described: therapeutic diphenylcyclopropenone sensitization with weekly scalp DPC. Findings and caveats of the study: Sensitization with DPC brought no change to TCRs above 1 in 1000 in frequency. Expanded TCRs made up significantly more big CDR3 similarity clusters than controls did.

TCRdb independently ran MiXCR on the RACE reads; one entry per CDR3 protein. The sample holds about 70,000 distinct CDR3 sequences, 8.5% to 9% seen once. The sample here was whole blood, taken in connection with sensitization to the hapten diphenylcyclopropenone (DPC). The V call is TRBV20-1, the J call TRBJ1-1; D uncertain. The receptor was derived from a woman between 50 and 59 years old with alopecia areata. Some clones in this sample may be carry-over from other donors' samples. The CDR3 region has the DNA TGCAGTGCTTCCCAGTCCTTCGGGATGAACACTGAAGCTTTCTTT. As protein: CSASQSFGMNTEAFF.